A selection of T cell receptor beta chains follows, all from one sample in a study of cytomegalovirus exposure and HLA in healthy donors. Sequencing was performed with immunoSEQ multiplex PCR; in TCRdb, only in-frame clones are kept and a portion is missing. The data hold tens of thousands of clones, with roughly 60% observed a single time. The sample comprised PBMCs. The receptors here all came from a boy aged 10-17 years in good health and CMV-seropositive. Each CDR3 is given with its conserved first and last residue. D genes are given only for firm matches. Only some rows state a clone size, as once, few, many or a class for expanded clones.

>TRBJ1-6|few|TRBV27|NA
CASSLRGGNSPLHF
TGTGCCAGCAGTTTGCGGGGGGGGAATTCACCCCTCCACTTT
>TRBJ2-3|NA|TRBV7-9|TRBD2
CASSRSFASGSDTQYF
TGCGCCAGCAGCCGCAGCTTCGCTAGCGGATCAGATACGCAGTATTTT
>TRBJ1-1|NA|TRBV4-2|TRBD1
CASSQGFSTGLAEAFF
TGTGCCAGCAGCCAAGGGTTTTCGACAGGGTTGGCTGAAGCTTTCTTT
>TRBJ2-7|NA|TRBV27|TRBD1
CASSLWRGTGATYEQYF
TGTGCCAGCAGTTTATGGAGAGGGACAGGGGCAACCTACGAGCAGTACTTC
>TRBJ1-6|NA|TRBV10-1|NA
CASSETGSLSYNSPLHF
TGCGCCAGCAGTGAGACGGGGAGCCTCTCCTATAATTCACCCCTCCACTTT
>TRBJ1-5|NA|TRBV5-1|TRBD1
CASSLDRGNQPQHF
TGCGCCAGCAGCCTGGACAGGGGAAATCAGCCCCAGCATTTT
>TRBJ1-2|few|TRBV7-9|NA
CSSSHRSYGYTF
TGTTCCAGCAGTCACAGAAGCTATGGCTACACCTTC
>TRBJ1-4|once|TRBV9|NA
CASSVSQGAGEKLFF
TGTGCCAGCAGCGTATCCCAAGGGGCAGGTGAAAAACTGTTTTTT
>TRBJ2-1|NA|TRBV30|TRBD2
CAWRTSGGAAEQFF
TGTGCCTGGCGAACTAGCGGGGGGGCCGCTGAGCAGTTCTTC
>TRBJ1-1|NA|TRBV9|NA
CASSVGGAEAFF
TGTGCCAGCAGCGTAGGGGGCGCTGAAGCTTTCTTT
>TRBJ2-7|NA|TRBV7-2|NA
CASSLGVYEQYF
TGTGCCAGCAGCTTAGGAGTCTACGAGCAGTACTTC
>TRBJ1-2|NA|TRBV4-3|NA
CASSQDTNQVSYTF
TGCGCCAGCAGCCAAGATACCAACCAGGTTAGCTACACCTTC
>TRBJ2-1|NA|TRBV15|NA
CATSITVNEQFF
TGTGCCACCAGCATAACAGTCAATGAGCAGTTCTTC
>TRBJ2-5|NA|TRBV27|NA
CASSLRVAETQYF
TGTGCCAGCAGTCTCCGGGTGGCAGAGACCCAGTACTTC
>TRBJ1-5|NA|TRBV7-2|TRBD1
CASSLLGQGVYGNQPQHF
TGTGCCAGCAGCTTACTGGGACAGGGGGTATATGGCAATCAGCCCCAGCATTTT
>TRBJ2-5|NA|TRBV5-6|NA
CASTGANQETQYF
TGTGCCAGCACGGGTGCCAATCAAGAGACCCAGTACTTC
>TRBJ2-2|NA|TRBV7-2|TRBD2
CASSPPAGEVTATGELFF
TGTGCCAGCAGCCCGCCCGCGGGAGAGGTCACTGCGACCGGGGAGCTGTTTTTT
>TRBJ1-1|NA|TRBV7-6|TRBD1
CASSSRQGASWNTEAFF
TGTGCCAGCAGCTCTAGGCAGGGGGCGTCTTGGAACACTGAAGCTTTCTTT
>TRBJ1-3|NA|TRBV29-1|NA
CSVEPDGGSGNTIYF
TGCAGCGTTGAACCCGATGGGGGGTCTGGAAACACCATATATTTT
>TRBJ2-5|NA|TRBV11-3|TRBD1
CASSLGQGAGETQYF
TGTGCCAGCAGCTTAGGACAGGGGGCTGGAGAGACCCAGTACTTC
>TRBJ2-7|few|TRBV5-4|NA
CASSFGTHEQYF
TGTGCCAGCAGCTTCGGGACACACGAGCAGTACTTC
>TRBJ2-1|NA|TRBV10-1|NA
CASSEYTAGNEQFF
TGCGCCAGCAGTGAGTATACTGCAGGTAATGAGCAGTTCTTC
>TRBJ2-7|NA|TRBV6-1|NA
CASSEGLRYEQYF
TGTGCCAGCAGTGAAGGTTTGAGATACGAGCAGTACTTC
>TRBJ2-3|NA|TRBV25-1|TRBD1
CASSAQRDRSTDTQYF
TGTGCCAGCAGTGCCCAGAGGGACAGAAGCACAGATACGCAGTATTTT
>TRBJ1-3|NA|TRBV30|NA
CAWSVQRGAGNTIYF
TGTGCCTGGAGTGTACAACGGGGGGCTGGAAACACCATATATTTT
>TRBJ2-1|NA|TRBV5-1|NA
CASTHSGRDEQFF
TGCGCCAGCACCCACTCCGGGAGAGATGAGCAGTTCTTC
>TRBJ2-2|NA|TRBV19|TRBD1
CASSNGQVAGELFF
TGTGCCAGTAGTAATGGACAGGTCGCCGGGGAGCTGTTTTTT
>TRBJ2-7|NA|TRBV2|NA
CASSGPQGSYEQYF
TGTGCCAGCAGTGGACCACAGGGTTCCTACGAGCAGTACTTC
>TRBJ1-2|once|TRBV10-2|NA
CASRAGQLSTF
TGCGCCAGCAGAGCCGGACAGCTTTCGACCTTC
>TRBJ2-5|NA|TRBV2|NA
CASSERVFQETQYF
TGTGCCAGCAGTGAGCGGGTTTTCCAAGAGACCCAGTACTTC
>TRBJ1-5|NA|TRBV11-1|TRBD1
CASSFGGTGAGSNQPQHF
TGTGCCAGCAGCTTCGGGGGGACAGGGGCCGGTAGCAATCAGCCCCAGCATTTT
>TRBJ1-1|NA|TRBV19|NA
CASSIDRGMNTEAFF
TGTGCCAGTAGTATAGATAGGGGAATGAACACTGAAGCTTTCTTT
>TRBJ1-1|NA|TRBV18|NA
CASSRGESTEAFF
TGTGCCAGCTCACGGGGGGAGAGCACTGAAGCTTTCTTT
>TRBJ2-7|NA|TRBV5-1|NA
CASSLGQEVYEQYF
TGCGCCAGCAGCTTGGGACAGGAGGTCTACGAGCAGTACTTC
>TRBJ2-7|NA|TRBV7-2|NA
CASSSGVGLSYEQYF
TGTGCCAGCAGCTCGGGGGTGGGACTGTCCTACGAGCAGTACTTC
>TRBJ2-7|NA|TRBV6-5|TRBD1
CASGGGQGYEQYF
TGTGCCAGCGGTGGGGGACAGGGGTACGAGCAGTACTTC
>TRBJ1-1|once|TRBV2|TRBD1
CASSVRQGADGTEAFF
TGTGCCAGCAGTGTCAGACAGGGGGCGGATGGAACTGAAGCTTTCTTT
>TRBJ1-2|few|TRBV29-1|TRBD1
CSVPRQGFGYGYTF
TGCAGCGTACCCAGACAGGGATTCGGGTATGGCTACACCTTC
>TRBJ2-7|once|TRBV5-6|NA
CASSRSGTIYEQYF
TGTGCCAGCAGCCGGTCCGGGACAATCTACGAGCAGTACTTC
>TRBJ2-7|NA|TRBV5-6|NA
CASSFRVRIANEQYF
TGTGCCAGCAGTTTCAGGGTCCGGATTGCTAACGAGCAGTACTTC
>TRBJ2-3|few|TRBV30|TRBD2
CAWSVSPGGRTDTQYF
TGTGCCTGGAGTGTTAGTCCCGGGGGGAGGACAGATACGCAGTATTTT
>TRBJ2-5|NA|TRBV18|TRBD2
CASSPSLAGVLETQYF
TGTGCCAGCTCACCAAGCCTAGCGGGAGTTTTGGAGACCCAGTACTTC
>TRBJ1-1|NA|TRBV5-1|NA
CASSLAWGGEAEAFF
TGCGCCAGCAGCTTGGCCTGGGGGGGGGAGGCTGAAGCTTTCTTT
>TRBJ2-7|few|TRBV6-5|NA
CASRLNYEQYF
TGTGCCAGCAGACTAAACTACGAGCAGTACTTC
>TRBJ2-7|NA|TRBV6-5|NA
CASSSPLNYEQYF
TGTGCCAGCAGCTCTCCCTTAAACTACGAGCAGTACTTC
>TRBJ1-1|NA|TRBV7-9|NA
CASSIGAINEAFF
TGTGCCAGCAGCATTGGGGCGATAAATGAAGCTTTCTTT
>TRBJ2-7|NA|TRBV6-6|TRBD1
CASSPRDRGSYEQYF
TGTGCCAGCAGCCCCCGGGACAGGGGATCCTACGAGCAGTACTTC
>TRBJ1-6|NA|TRBV11-2|NA
CASSSVGGRNSPLHF
TGTGCCAGCAGCTCCGTGGGGGGTCGTAATTCACCCCTCCACTTT
>TRBJ1-4|NA|TRBV30|NA
CALGRRRDEKLFF
TGTGCCCTGGGGAGGAGACGGGATGAAAAACTGTTTTTT
>TRBJ1-5|NA|TRBV30|TRBD1
CAWSGTGNQPQNF
TGTGCCTGGAGCGGGACAGGCAATCAGCCCCAGAATTTT
>TRBJ2-1|NA|TRBV7-2|NA
CASSLNSFSYNEQFF
TGTGCCAGCAGCTTAAACAGTTTCTCCTACAATGAGCAGTTCTTC
>TRBJ1-2|NA|TRBV25-1|NA
CASSDIGQTYGYPF
TGTGCCAGCAGTGATATCGGACAGACCTATGGCTACCCCTTC
>TRBJ2-1|NA|TRBV7-9|TRBD2
CSSSLVLAGNNEQFF
TGTTCCAGCAGCTTAGTCCTAGCGGGAAACAATGAGCAGTTCTTC
>TRBJ1-1|NA|TRBV5-1|TRBD1
CASSFGQDNTEAFF
TGCGCCAGCAGCTTCGGACAGGACAACACTGAAGCTTTCTTT